What follows are 14 T cell receptor beta chains derived from one specimen sequenced in a study of identical twins. TCRdb itself ran the 5' RACE reads through MiXCR, one entry per CDR3 protein. The table has around 510,000 distinct CDR3 sequences, roughly an eighth seen once. This sample was also put to use in a study of yellow fever vaccine responses in identical twins.

Sample: CD4+ T cells sorted from blood. The receptor source for this set is a woman between 18 and 30 years old in good health.

This clonotype was seen more than once but under ten times. CDR3 sequence: CASSLRLTPTGTNTGELFF. CDR3 sequence (DNA): TGTGCCAGCAGCTTACGCCTTACCCCGACAGGGACGAACACCGGGGAGCTGTTTTTT. The V gene is TRBV7-2, the J gene TRBJ2-2, with 7 bases identical to TRBD1. The germline V gene has CDR1 SGHTA and CDR2 FQGNSA. The CDR3 has 19 residues. V lost 2 bases, J lost 0 bases, and 12 bases stayed unmatched.

In this sample, this clonotype turned up a few times. The genes are TRBV25-1 and TRBJ2-2; 9 nucleotides agree with TRBD1. V was pared by 4 bases and J by 4 bases, with 4 bases of the junction left unmatched. The CDR3 spans 15 residues. Per the germline V gene, CDR1 is MGHDK and CDR2 is SYGVNS. The CDR3 reads CASSGQGEVTGELFF. Here the CDR3 DNA reads TGTGCCAGCAGTGGACAGGGGGAAGTCACCGGGGAGCTGTTTTTT.

The chain combines TRBV6-1 with TRBJ2-7; D possibly corresponds to TRBD1 (5 bases). CDR3 length: 14 residues. Germline CDR1 reads MNHNS; CDR2 reads SASEGT. With 6 bases removed from V and 0 bases from J, the gap between germline ends came to 12 bases. The CDR3 bases are TGTGCCAGCAGGCCCGGACATCTCTCCTACGAGCAGTACTTC. It specifies CASRPGHLSYEQYF.

The rearrangement links TRBV20-1 to TRBJ2-7; unclear D gene. The CDR3 is 14 residues long. Per germline, CDR1 DFQATT and CDR2 SNEGSKA (reference sequence). V dropped 0 bases and J dropped 4 bases, with 13 bases sitting between them. The CDR3 region is CSARDRTEEYEQYF. The DNA of the CDR3 is TGCAGTGCTAGAGATCGAACGGAAGAGTACGAGCAGTACTTC.

This chain connects TRBV5-1 to TRBJ2-1, with TRBD2 matching over 13 bases. The CDR3 totals 18 residues. Germline assignment: CDR1 SGHRS and CDR2 YFSETQ. Germline trimming cut 4 bases from V and 5 bases from J; bases unmatched to any gene: 12. In DNA, the CDR3 is TGCGCCAGCAGCCCGGAGGGACTAGCGGGACATAACAACAATGAGCAGTTCTTC. Amino acids: CASSPEGLAGHNNNEQFF.

The V call is TRBV28, the J call TRBJ1-5; D ambiguous. CDR3 length: 12 amino acids. V lost 5 bases and J 8 bases, leaving 10 bases between the germline ends. From germline, CDR1 is MDHEN and CDR2 SYDVKM. Here the CDR3 reads CASSALAEPQHF. CDR3 in DNA: TGTGCCAGCAGTGCCCTTGCGGAGCCCCAGCATTTT.

The V call is TRBV14, the J call TRBJ2-1, with D possibly TRBD2 on 5 matching bases. Trimming cost V 0 bases and J 7 bases, with 16 bases left between them. Per the germline V gene, CDR1 is SGHDN and CDR2 is FVKESK. The CDR3 has 16 amino acids. This CDR3 reads CASSQEATSPRNEQFF. CDR3 bases: TGTGCCAGCAGCCAAGAAGCTACTAGTCCAAGAAATGAGCAGTTCTTC.

Only a few counts were recorded for this clonotype. The J gene is TRBJ2-1, the V gene TRBV6-5; D might be TRBD1 (6 bases). The V and J ends lost 5 bases and 9 bases respectively, with 14 bases between them. CDR1 and CDR2 (germline): MNHEY, SVGAGI. This CDR3 is 13 amino acids long. This CDR3 is CASSLTGNREQFF. The CDR3 DNA reads TGTGCCAGCAGTCTTACAGGGAACCGTGAGCAGTTCTTC.

This clonotype was seen only a few times. The chain uses TRBV6-1 and TRBJ2-2; D gene ambiguous. The CDR3 is 13 residues long. Germline values: CDR1 MNHNS, CDR2 SASEGT. The CDR3 coding sequence is TGTGCTGTCCAGGAAACGAACACCGGGGAGCTGTTTTTT. It encodes CAVQETNTGELFF.

A few counts support this clonotype. The rearrangement links TRBV7-8 to TRBJ2-7, with D possibly called TRBD1 or TRBD2 (6 bases each). This CDR3 comprises 14 residues. CDR1 is SGHVS and CDR2 is FQNEAQ in the germline V gene. Between the trimmed V and J ends, which lost 5 bases and 3 bases, there was a span of 14 bases. CDR3 sequence (DNA): TGTGCCAGCAGCCGTACAGGGACTGGCTACGAGCAGTACTTC. Its protein is CASSRTGTGYEQYF.

Ten or more counts support this clonotype. This sequence joins TRBV20-1 and TRBJ2-7; 9 nucleotides align to TRBD1. The CDR3 sequence is 15 residues long. Trimming removed 1 base from V and 0 bases from J; junction bases left unmatched: 4. CDR1 and CDR2 (germline): DFQATT, SNEGSKA (reference sequence). Written as DNA, the CDR3 is TGCAGTGCTAGAGGTCCGGGACAGGGCTCCTACGAGCAGTACTTC. This sequence encodes CSARGPGQGSYEQYF.

The rearrangement links TRBV19 to TRBJ2-7; 11 bases match TRBD2. The CDR3 runs 17 residues. The junction had 8 bases not matched to a gene; V was cut back by 1 base and J by 3 bases. The V gene's germline CDR1 is LNHDA and CDR2 SQIVND (reference sequence). CDR3 loop: CASSIGLAGGPGYEQYF. CDR3 nucleotide sequence: TGTGCCAGTAGTATAGGTCTAGCGGGAGGACCGGGCTACGAGCAGTACTTC.

This clonotype was recorded a few times. The V and J genes are TRBV28 and TRBJ2-6, with a weak D call TRBD1 (5 bases). In germline, CDR1 is MDHEN, CDR2 SYDVKM. There are 16 residues in the CDR3. V lost 2 bases and J lost 0, with 8 bases in between. The CDR3 protein is CASSLIQVSGANVLTF. DNA for the CDR3: TGTGCCAGCAGTTTAATACAGGTCTCTGGGGCCAACGTCCTGACTTTC.

The chain couples TRBV15 to TRBJ2-4, with 10 bases that match TRBD1. The CDR3 consists of 18 residues. After removal of 7 bases from V and 2 bases from J, the junction contained 14 bases not matched to a gene. The germline CDR1 and CDR2 sequences are LNHNV and YYDKDF (reference sequence). The CDR3 DNA sequence: TGTGCCACCACCACACCTCAACGACAGGGGGCACCCAAAAACATTCAGTACTTC. Translated, it gives CATTTPQRQGAPKNIQYF.